What follows are 23 T cell receptor beta chains derived from one specimen sequenced in a study of T cells in localized non-small cell lung cancer. The method was immunoSEQ multiplex PCR; TCRdb's version includes in-frame clones alone and lacks a portion of them. The sample has 13,000 to 15,000 clones; over 85% are singletons. The material was peripheral blood mononuclear cells, obtained before any cancer treatment. These receptors were collected from a man aged 40 to 69 with stage III lung adenocarcinoma.

The J gene is TRBJ1-4, the V gene TRBV14; possibly TRBD1 for D (5 bases). V gave up 0 bases and J gave up 8 bases, with 16 bases separating them. The germline V gene encodes CDR1 SGHDN and CDR2 FVKESK. The CDR3 extends over 16 amino acids. CDR3 amino acids: CASSQDWPTGREKLFF. The CDR3 bases are TGTGCCAGCAGCCAAGATTGGCCCACAGGAAGGGAAAAACTGTTTTTT.

This chain connects TRBV5-1 to TRBJ2-1; the D gene is possibly TRBD2 (6 bases). CDR1 is SGHRS and CDR2 is YFSETQ in the germline V gene. Trimming stripped 0 bases from V and 0 bases from J, with 10 bases between. The CDR3 is made up of 16 amino acids. The CDR3 sequence: CASSLAGVGSYNEQFF. Here the CDR3 DNA reads TGCGCCAGCAGCTTGGCGGGAGTAGGCTCCTACAATGAGCAGTTCTTC.

V is TRBV5-4 and J is TRBJ2-1, with D possibly matching TRBD2 (6 bases). Germline V gives CDR1 SGHNT, CDR2 YYREEE (reference sequence). Trimming stripped 4 bases from V and 7 bases from J, with 24 bases between. CDR3 size: 17 residues. The CDR3 DNA is TGTGCCAGCAGCCGTGGCATTGAGTCGGGAGTGGGGAATGAGCAGTTCTTC. Translating gives CASSRGIESGVGNEQFF.

This chain uses TRBV7-8 with TRBJ2-7; 7 positions match TRBD2. The V and J ends lost 5 bases and 0 bases, in that order; junction bases with no gene match: 7. The length of the CDR3 is 15 residues. Germline lookup yields CDR1 SGHVS and CDR2 FQNEAQ. As DNA, the CDR3 is TGTGCCAGCAGCGTCCTCGGCGGGAGCTCCTACGAGCAGTACTTC. This codes for CASSVLGGSSYEQYF.

This chain uses TRBV10-3 with TRBJ2-7; D not certain. The germline CDR1 and CDR2 sequences are ENHRY and SYGVKD. The CDR3 has 14 residues. Trimming shortened V by 0 bases and J by 3 bases, and 9 bases separated the two germline ends. The CDR3 nucleotides read TGTGCCATCAGTGAGTCGAACCGCTACTACGAGCAGTACTTC. Protein product: CAISESNRYYEQYF.

This chain links TRBV18 with TRBJ2-7; a weak D match, TRBD2 (5 bases). The germline V gene encodes CDR1 KGHSH and CDR2 LQKENI. This CDR3 has 15 amino acids. Trimming removed 4 bases at V and 0 bases at J, with 13 bases between. The CDR3 region is CASSLTPAGSYEQYF. In DNA form, the CDR3 reads TGTGCCAGCTCACTTACTCCGGCGGGCTCCTACGAGCAGTACTTC.

This rearrangement joins TRBV7-8 to TRBJ1-1; TRBD1 might be the D (5 bases). This CDR3 contains 15 residues. V was pared by 4 bases and J by 5 bases, with 17 bases between. The germline V gene has CDR1 SGHVS and CDR2 FQNEAQ. Here the CDR3 reads CASSSGTLGRTEAFF. DNA of the CDR3: TGTGCCAGCAGCTCCGGGACGCTGGGAAGGACTGAAGCTTTCTTT. Variable domain in full (rest from reference TRBV7-8 and TRBJ1-1): GAGVSQSPRYKVAKRGQDVALRCDPISGHVSLFWYQQALGQGPEFLTYFQNEAQLDKSGLPSDRFFAERPEGSVSTLKIQRTQQEDSAVYLCASSSGTLGRTEAFFGQGTRLTVV.

The V call is TRBV4-1, the J call TRBJ2-5; D remains unclear. Trimming shortened V by 8 bases and J by 2 bases, and 12 bases separated the two germline ends. The CDR3 runs 13 residues. Germline CDR1 is MGHRA and CDR2 is YSYEKL. CDR3 protein: CASGLLGQETQYF. The CDR3 DNA follows: TGCGCCAGCGGCCTTTTGGGGCAAGAGACCCAGTACTTC.

V gene TRBV7-6 combines with J gene TRBJ2-2, with D perhaps matching TRBD1 or TRBD2 (6 bases each). Trimming pared 5 bases from V and 5 bases from J, leaving 18 bases between. The CDR3 extends over 16 amino acids. Per the germline V gene, CDR1 is SGHVS and CDR2 is FNYEAQ. The CDR3 loop is CASSPPGGRGTGELFF. CDR3 in DNA: TGTGCCAGCAGCCCCCCCGGGGGCCGCGGAACCGGGGAGCTGTTTTTT.

The chain recombines TRBV5-1 with TRBJ1-1; D call uncertain. Per the germline V gene, CDR1 is SGHRS and CDR2 is YFSETQ. The CDR3 runs 16 residues. V was clipped by 4 bases and J by 0 bases, with 16 bases between them. The CDR3 sequence: CASSPSTGVMNTEAFF. The CDR3 region has the DNA TGCGCCAGCAGCCCCTCGACGGGAGTTATGAACACTGAAGCTTTCTTT.

The gene calls are TRBV5-4 and TRBJ2-3; perhaps TRBD2 as D (6 bases). V lost 3 bases, J lost 4 bases, and 9 bases lay in between. Germline V CDR1 and CDR2: SGHNT, YYREEE (reference sequence). The CDR3 has 13 amino acids. In nucleotides, the CDR3 is TGTGCCAGCAGCTGGACTAAGGCAGATACGCAGTATTTT. It codes for CASSWTKADTQYF. Full variable domain (missing parts from reference TRBV5-4 and TRBJ2-3): ETGVTQSPTHLIKTRGQQVTLRCSSQSGHNTVSWYQQALGQGPQFIFQYYREEENGRGNFPPRFSGLQFPNYSSELNVNALELDDSALYLCASSWTKADTQYFGPGTRLTVL.

This rearrangement joins TRBV7-3 to TRBJ2-3, with 9 nucleotides matching TRBD1. The CDR3 has 16 residues. Trimming at V came to 5 bases and at J to 4 bases, leaving 10 bases not matched to a gene. Germline V gives CDR1 SGHTA, CDR2 FQGTGA. This CDR3 reads CASSPGQGRGADTQYF. The CDR3 DNA reads as TGTGCCAGCAGCCCGGGACAGGGCAGAGGCGCAGATACGCAGTATTTT.

The rearrangement joins TRBV7-9 to TRBJ1-4, with 11 bases lining up with TRBD1. The CDR3 consists of 16 residues. From germline, CDR1 is SEHNR and CDR2 FQNEAQ (reference sequence). Unmatched junction bases numbered 2, after V lost 2 bases and J lost 3 bases. The CDR3, as DNA: TGTGCCAGCAGCTTAAGGACAGGGGGCTCTAATGAAAAACTGTTTTTT. It encodes CASSLRTGGSNEKLFF.

The genes are TRBV28 and TRBJ2-7; D tentatively reads TRBD1 or TRBD2 (5 bases each). Germline assignment: CDR1 MDHEN and CDR2 SYDVKM. The V end lost 6 bases, the J end lost 6 bases, and 18 bases lay between the germline ends. The CDR3 has 14 amino acids. Here the CDR3 reads CASRTGTSGSEQYF. The CDR3 DNA sequence: TGTGCCAGCAGAACAGGCACATCGGGATCCGAGCAGTACTTC.

V usage is TRBV30 and J usage is TRBJ2-2; the D is unclear. The V end was cut by 0 bases, the J end by 3 bases, with 5 bases between. Germline-derived CDR1 and CDR2 are GTSNPN and SVGIG (reference sequence). The CDR3 contains 13 residues. CDR3 DNA: TGTGCCTGGAGTGTAGGCTACACCGGGGAGCTGTTTTTT. Amino acids: CAWSVGYTGELFF.

The chain recombines TRBV27 with TRBJ1-1; no firm D call. The germline V and J ends were trimmed by 2 bases and 4 bases, with 11 bases remaining between them. Germline-derived CDR1 and CDR2 are MNHEY and SMNVEV (reference sequence). The length of the CDR3 is 14 residues. The CDR3 is CASSLLRGSTEAFF. The CDR3 DNA is TGTGCCAGCAGTTTACTCCGGGGTAGCACTGAAGCTTTCTTT.

A single count supports this clone. The chain has TRBV28 and TRBJ2-2, with a tentative D call TRBD2 (6 bases). The CDR3 covers 15 residues. Trimming cost V 4 bases and J 4 bases, with 13 bases left between them. Germline V gene sequence: CDR1 MDHEN, CDR2 SYDVKM. The CDR3 nucleotides read TGTGCCAGCAGTTACATGGCGGGGCGCACCGGGGAGCTGTTTTTT. It yields the protein CASSYMAGRTGELFF.

The J gene is TRBJ2-7, the V gene TRBV29-1; TRBD1 might be the D (6 bases). CDR3 length: 12 residues. The germline gives CDR1 SQVTM, CDR2 ANQGSEA. V dropped 7 bases and J dropped 0 bases, with 10 bases sitting between them. The CDR3 nucleotides read TGCAGCGCCGGGACACCCTCCTACGAGCAGTACTTC. This gives the protein CSAGTPSYEQYF.

The V gene is TRBV6-5, the J gene TRBJ1-5; D gene unclear. Per germline, CDR1 MNHEY and CDR2 SVGAGI. Trimming took 0 bases from V and 4 from J, leaving 13 bases between them. The CDR3 loop spans 16 amino acids. For the CDR3, the DNA is TGTGCCAGCAGTTACTCTTCGGCGGCACCAAATCAGCCCCAGCATTTT. Translation: CASSYSSAAPNQPQHF.

J is TRBJ1-2 and V is TRBV6-1, with 7 bases fitting TRBD1. Germline loops: CDR1 MNHNS, CDR2 SASEGT. The junction had 2 bases not matched to a gene; V was cut back by 5 bases and J by 2 bases. There are 13 residues in the CDR3. This CDR3 reads CASSPTGNYGYTF. The DNA for the CDR3 is TGTGCCAGCAGTCCGACAGGGAACTATGGCTACACCTTC.

The CDR3 loop is CASVRGRWDTEAFF. CDR3 coding DNA: TGTGCCAGCGTAAGGGGGAGGTGGGACACTGAAGCTTTCTTT. The V call is TRBV28, the J call TRBJ1-1; weak D call: TRBD1 (6 bases). Germline values: CDR1 MDHEN, CDR2 SYDVKM. The CDR3 is 14 residues long. The V gene lost 8 bases and the J gene lost 3 bases, with 16 bases spanning the gap.

This clone has more than one count but fewer than ten. J is TRBJ2-3 and V is TRBV5-3; 9 nucleotides agree with TRBD1. Being an ORF, TRBV5-3 has a function that is uncertain. Trimming cost V 4 bases and J 2 bases; bases outside gene matches: 23. CDR3 length equals 21 residues. In DNA, the CDR3 is TGTGCCAGAAGCGACACGCTGGGACAGGGAACCCAGACGCACTACACAGATACGCAGTATTTT. Its protein is CARSDTLGQGTQTHYTDTQYF.

The J gene is TRBJ1-4, the V gene TRBV4-2; TRBD1 matches at 7 bases. Trimming at V came to 0 bases and at J to 8 bases, leaving 18 bases not matched to a gene. CDR1 LGHNA and CDR2 YNFKEQ come from the germline V gene. The CDR3 spans 19 residues. Written as DNA, the CDR3 is TGTGCCAGCAGCCAAGATGAGAGGGGTAGAACAGGGGTGAGGGAAAAACTGTTTTTT. Translating gives CASSQDERGRTGVREKLFF.